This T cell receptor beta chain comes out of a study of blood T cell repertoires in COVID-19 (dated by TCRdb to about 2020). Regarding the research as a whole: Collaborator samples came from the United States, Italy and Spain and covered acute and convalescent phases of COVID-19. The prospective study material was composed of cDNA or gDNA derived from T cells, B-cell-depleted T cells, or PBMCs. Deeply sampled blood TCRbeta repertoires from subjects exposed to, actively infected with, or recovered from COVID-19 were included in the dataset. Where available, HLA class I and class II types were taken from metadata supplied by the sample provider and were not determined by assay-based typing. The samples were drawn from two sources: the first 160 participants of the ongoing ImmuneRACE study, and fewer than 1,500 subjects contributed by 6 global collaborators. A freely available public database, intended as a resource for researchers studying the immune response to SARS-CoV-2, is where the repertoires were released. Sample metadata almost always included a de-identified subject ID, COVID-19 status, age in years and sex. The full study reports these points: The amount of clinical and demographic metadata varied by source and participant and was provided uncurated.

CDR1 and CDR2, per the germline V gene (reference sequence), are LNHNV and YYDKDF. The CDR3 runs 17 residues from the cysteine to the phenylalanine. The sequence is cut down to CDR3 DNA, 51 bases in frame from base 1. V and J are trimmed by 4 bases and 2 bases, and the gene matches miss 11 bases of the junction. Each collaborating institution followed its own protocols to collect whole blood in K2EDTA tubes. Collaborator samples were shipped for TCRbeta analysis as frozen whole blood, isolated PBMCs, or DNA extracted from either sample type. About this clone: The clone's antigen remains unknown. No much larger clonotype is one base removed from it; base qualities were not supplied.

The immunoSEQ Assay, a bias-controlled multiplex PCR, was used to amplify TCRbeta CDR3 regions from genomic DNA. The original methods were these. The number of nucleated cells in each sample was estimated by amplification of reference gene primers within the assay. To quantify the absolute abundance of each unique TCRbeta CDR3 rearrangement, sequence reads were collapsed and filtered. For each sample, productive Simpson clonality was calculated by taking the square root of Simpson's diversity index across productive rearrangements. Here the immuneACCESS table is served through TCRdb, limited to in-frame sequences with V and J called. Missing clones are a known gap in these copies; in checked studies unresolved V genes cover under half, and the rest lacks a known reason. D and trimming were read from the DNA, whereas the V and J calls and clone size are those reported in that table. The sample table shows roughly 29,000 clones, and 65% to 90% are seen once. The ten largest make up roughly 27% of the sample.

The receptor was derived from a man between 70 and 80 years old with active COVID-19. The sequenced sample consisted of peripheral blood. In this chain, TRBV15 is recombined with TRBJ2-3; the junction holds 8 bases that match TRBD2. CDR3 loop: CATSTPATSGLTDTQYF. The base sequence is TGTGCCACCAGCACCCCAGCAACTAGCGGTCTCACAGATACGCAGTATTTT. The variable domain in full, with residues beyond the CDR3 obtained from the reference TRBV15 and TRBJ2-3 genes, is DAMVIQNPRYQVTQFGKPVTLSCSQTLNHNVMYWYQQKSSQAPKLLFHYYDKDFNNEADTPDNFQSRRPNTSFCFLDIRSPGLGDTAMYLCATSTPATSGLTDTQYFGPGTRLTVL.